Following are 6 T cell receptor beta chains from one sample sequenced in a study of CD8+CD57+ T cells in acquired aplastic anemia. Genomic DNA templated the TCR beta VDJ and CDR3 profiling. TCRdb processed the reads anew with MiXCR; each CDR3 protein has one entry. The table lists some 48,000 distinct CDR3 sequences, over 60% of them singletons, with under 40% in the top ten. Specimen: sorted CD4+, CD8+, or CD8+CD57+ T cells (not recorded which) from PBMCs. The receptor source for this set is a human donor in good health, serving as a control.

The rearrangement uses TRBV5-1 and TRBJ2-1, with TRBD1 as a possible D gene (6 bases). In germline, CDR1 is SGHRS, CDR2 YFSETQ. Trimming cost V 4 bases and J 11 bases, with 19 bases left between them. CDR3 length equals 14 residues. In DNA form, the CDR3 reads TGCGCCAGCAGCCAAGAATTCGAGACAGGCAAGCAGTTCTTC. This gives the protein CASSQEFETGKQFF.

The chain recombines TRBV2 with TRBJ1-3; D is undetermined. Germline lookup yields CDR1 SNHLY and CDR2 FYNNEI. V was shortened by 2 bases and J by 8 bases, with 16 bases between the two germline ends. This CDR3 has 15 amino acids. The CDR3 is CASSERSVYGYTIYF. The CDR3 DNA is TGTGCCAGCAGTGAACGTTCCGTCTATGGCTACACCATATATTTT.

This clonotype is labeled as medium-sized. Written as DNA, the CDR3 is TGTGCCAGCAGCTTCTCGGACAGCTTCTCCTACGAGCAGTACTTC. It specifies CASSFSDSFSYEQYF. The chain links TRBV9 to TRBJ2-7; the D gene is possibly TRBD1 (6 bases). The ends were cut back, 4 bases at V and 0 bases at J, with 14 bases in the middle. The CDR3 consists of 15 residues. Germline CDR1 SGDLS, CDR2 YYNGEE.

This rearrangement joins TRBV10-3 to TRBJ1-5; D gene ambiguous. CDR3 length equals 14 residues. Deletions cut 3 bases from V and 1 base from J, with 7 bases between. CDR1 is ENHRY and CDR2 is SYGVKD in the germline V gene. The CDR3 protein is CAISDTLSNQPQHF. The CDR3 DNA is TGTGCCATCAGTGACACCTTGAGCAATCAGCCCCAGCATTTT.

This chain uses TRBV2 with TRBJ1-2, with no clear D. V was trimmed by 1 base and J by 4 bases, leaving 7 bases between them. The germline gives CDR1 SNHLY, CDR2 FYNNEI. This CDR3 region has 13 residues. CDR3 amino acids: CASSEGAVYGYTF. CDR3 nucleotide sequence: TGTGCCAGCAGTGAAGGGGCAGTCTATGGCTACACCTTC.

This chain connects TRBV19 to TRBJ1-2; D not resolved. V was pared by 5 bases and J by 3 bases, with 10 bases between. In germline, CDR1 is LNHDA, CDR2 SQIVND (reference sequence). CDR3 size: 13 residues. CDR3 amino acids: CASSSEPHYGYTF. For the CDR3, the DNA is TGTGCCAGTAGTTCAGAACCTCACTATGGCTACACCTTC.